This T cell receptor beta chain originates from a study of early T cells in non-severe SARS-CoV-2 infection. At the level of the study: The sequenced material was bulk RNA from unsorted whole blood, and its chains were unpaired. Study-level results: Using VDJdb, the matching emphasized anti-spike CD8 responses while missing private and CD4 specificities.

Germline V gene data show CDR1 as SGHKS and CDR2 as YYEKEE (reference sequence). This CDR3 has 13 amino acids. V shed 6 bases and J shed 0 bases, with 9 bases lying between them. This clonotype was detected only a few times. Its antigen is not identified. Molecules of cDNA were individually given unique molecular identifiers that were attached to them. TCRdb used MiXCR to reprocess the 5' RACE reads, holding one entry per CDR3 protein. The repertoire holds tens of thousands of distinct CDR3 sequences, with 10% to 15% as singletons. The TCR comes from an adult who was a healthcare worker with PCR-confirmed SARS-CoV-2 infection or an uninfected control (not recorded which). This chain links TRBV5-5 with TRBJ1-1; D is unclear. Input material: whole blood. CDR3 in DNA: TGTGCCAGCATCCGGTCAATGAACACTGAAGCTTTCTTT. As protein: CASIRSMNTEAFF.